A selection of T cell receptor beta chains follows, all from one sample in a study of T cells in Graves' hyperthyroidism and ophthalmopathy. TCRdb reprocessed the multiplex PCR reads with MiXCR, giving one entry per CDR3 protein. The sample carries approximately 740,000 distinct CDR3 sequences, about 15% recorded once. The source material was blood. These receptors were collected from a woman aged 18-30 years with Graves' hyperthyroidism. Both conserved end residues are trimmed from each CDR3.

v_gene	len	j_gene	CDR3aa
TRBV29-1	14	TRBJ2-1	SVTILDWEVYNEQF
TRBV5-4	13	TRBJ2-1	ASSLELLKRNEQF
TRBV4-2	14	TRBJ2-1	ASSLTGTGTQDEQF
TRBV7-8	11	TRBJ2-3	ARRDRGTDTQY
TRBV7-2	10	TRBJ2-7	ASSLQFYEQY
TRBV7-9	21	TRBJ2-2	ASSLSDWPRDAAFIANTGELF
TRBV30	12	TRBJ2-1	AWRLAGGSGEQF
TRBV7-9	12	TRBJ2-7	ASSSPGAFYEQY
TRBV29-1	11	TRBJ1-6	SVDLGMGSPLH
TRBV11-2	11	TRBJ2-7	ASSLRFAYEQY
TRBV29-1	15	TRBJ2-1	STPGLAGPSSYNEQF
TRBV7-9	11	TRBJ1-1	ASSQVVATEAF
TRBV7-2	10	TRBJ1-1	ASSFVGGRAF
TRBV7-9	14	TRBJ2-2	ASSDYAGGSAGELF
TRBV11-2	13	TRBJ2-7	ASSLDGTGTREQY
TRBV11-2	16	TRBJ1-6	ASSLLGQGRSYNSPLH
TRBV2	12	TRBJ1-5	ASTGRFSNQPQH
TRBV20-1	9	TRBJ1-4	SARDVNTLF
TRBV30	13	TRBJ2-7	AWSGGQGISYEQY
TRBV11-3	13	TRBJ2-3	ASSLAPALEGTQY
TRBV7-4	15	TRBJ2-1	ASSLVFSGLPYNEQF
TRBV4-1	14	TRBJ2-3	ASSSLGGDSADTQY
TRBV7-2	11	TRBJ2-3	ASSSTPGDTQY
TRBV30	11	TRBJ2-3	ACDGPVVDTQY
TRBV3-1	14	TRBJ2-2	ASSQTSGILTGELF
TRBV6-2/TRBV6-3	15	TRBJ1-1	ASSWVYDPKGNTEAF
TRBV2	9	TRBJ2-1	ASSLYGEQF
TRBV27	13	TRBJ2-4	ASSLIPPAKNIQY
TRBV12-3/TRBV12-4	14	TRBJ1-5	ASSFFFGQGNQPQH
TRBV28	14	TRBJ2-3	ASSNPRTGGADTQY
TRBV2	11	TRBJ1-1	ASSRWENTEAF
TRBV4-2	12	TRBJ2-4	ASSQEGVKNIQY
TRBV13	12	TRBJ2-7	ASSLGGKTYEQY
TRBV20-1	12	TRBJ1-4	SAMDRGRGEKLF
TRBV4-2	15	TRBJ2-7	ASSQRLQGSANYEQY
TRBV29-1	11	TRBJ2-7	SAREASAYEQY
TRBV5-4	14	TRBJ2-7	ASSLGPSLATYEQY
TRBV28	15	TRBJ2-2	ASSFYPLDRGTGELF
TRBV30	14	TRBJ2-7	AWRKIWTQTGDEQY
TRBV29-1	12	TRBJ2-3	SVAGGTSTDTQY
TRBV6-2/TRBV6-3	9	TRBJ1-1	ASSYDTKAF
TRBV7-9	12	TRBJ1-3	ASSLAAGRNTIY